Listed below are T cell receptor beta chains from one sample, sequenced in a study of shared clonotypes between healthy human individuals. Generated by immunoSEQ multiplex PCR, the TCRdb table keeps only in-frame clones and is missing some. The table shows around 550,000 clones, with 85% to 95% occurring only once. The sample taken for sequencing was naive CD8+ T cells sorted from blood. The receptors shown here come from a woman aged 25-40 years in good health. Each CDR3 is given with its conserved first and last residue. Fields, in order: CDR3 DNA, CDR3 protein, clone size, D gene, V gene, J gene. A D gene is named only where the DNA matches it firmly. Clone size is not always given. Where it is, it says once, few, many or a class for expanded clones.

CDR3nt: TGTGCCAGCAGTACCGGGACAGGGTTAACAGATACGCAGTATTTT; CDR3aa: CASSTGTGLTDTQYF; abundance: -; d_gene: TRBD1; v_gene: TRBV28; j_gene: TRBJ2-3
CDR3nt: TGTGCCAGCAGCGTAGTTCCGGATTTGAACACTGAAGCTTTCTTT; CDR3aa: CASSVVPDLNTEAFF; abundance: -; d_gene: -; v_gene: TRBV9; j_gene: TRBJ1-1
CDR3nt: TGCGCCAGCAGCCAAGATTTACGGACAGGGGCCGAGCAGTACTTC; CDR3aa: CASSQDLRTGAEQYF; abundance: once; d_gene: TRBD1; v_gene: TRBV4-1; j_gene: TRBJ2-7
CDR3nt: TGTGCCAGCAGCTTAGGGGGGAGCCAAAACGAGCAGTACTTC; CDR3aa: CASSLGGSQNEQYF; abundance: -; d_gene: -; v_gene: TRBV7-9; j_gene: TRBJ2-7
CDR3nt: TGTGCCAGCAGAACTACAGGGGGGGCCTACGAGCAGTACTTC; CDR3aa: CASRTTGGAYEQYF; abundance: -; d_gene: -; v_gene: TRBV28; j_gene: TRBJ2-7
CDR3nt: TGTGCCAGCAGCGTGAGAGATGCGCAGTATTTT; CDR3aa: CASSVRDAQYF; abundance: -; d_gene: -; v_gene: TRBV7-9; j_gene: TRBJ2-3
CDR3nt: TGTGCCAGCAGCGTCCAGCGGGAGGGTTGGAACACCGGGGAGCTGTTTTTT; CDR3aa: CASSVQREGWNTGELFF; abundance: -; d_gene: TRBD2; v_gene: TRBV9; j_gene: TRBJ2-2
CDR3nt: TGCAGCGTTGAAGTTTGGCAGGGGGCCCACTATGGCTACACCTTC; CDR3aa: CSVEVWQGAHYGYTF; abundance: -; d_gene: TRBD1; v_gene: TRBV29-1; j_gene: TRBJ1-2
CDR3nt: TGTGCCAGCAGCTCGGGGACAGCTAAACCCTACGAGCAGTACTTC; CDR3aa: CASSSGTAKPYEQYF; abundance: -; d_gene: TRBD1; v_gene: TRBV7-8; j_gene: TRBJ2-7
CDR3nt: TGTGCCAGCAGCTATGGGGAGGGAGGCTACGAGCAGTACTTC; CDR3aa: CASSYGEGGYEQYF; abundance: -; d_gene: TRBD2; v_gene: TRBV27; j_gene: TRBJ2-7
CDR3nt: TGTGCCAGCAGTGCTGACGAGCAGTACTTC; CDR3aa: CASSADEQYF; abundance: -; d_gene: -; v_gene: TRBV6-1; j_gene: TRBJ2-7
CDR3nt: TGCGCCAGCAGCGGGGAGTCGGGTAGCACAGATACGCAGTATTTT; CDR3aa: CASSGESGSTDTQYF; abundance: -; d_gene: -; v_gene: TRBV5-1; j_gene: TRBJ2-3
CDR3nt: TGCAGCGTGTGGGGGGACATGCGGGGCGAGCAGTACTTC; CDR3aa: CSVWGDMRGEQYF; abundance: -; d_gene: -; v_gene: TRBV29-1; j_gene: TRBJ2-7
CDR3nt: TGTGCCAGTCCGGGGACGAATGAAAAACTGTTTTTT; CDR3aa: CASPGTNEKLFF; abundance: -; d_gene: -; v_gene: TRBV7-2; j_gene: TRBJ1-4
CDR3nt: TGCGCCAGCAGTGAGTCTATAGGCCCCGGGACTGAAGCTTTCTTT; CDR3aa: CASSESIGPGTEAFF; abundance: -; d_gene: -; v_gene: TRBV10-1; j_gene: TRBJ1-1
CDR3nt: TGTGCCAGCAGCTTAGGGTCAGGGGATACTAATAACTATGGCTACACCTTC; CDR3aa: CASSLGSGDTNNYGYTF; abundance: -; d_gene: -; v_gene: TRBV7-9; j_gene: TRBJ1-2
CDR3nt: TGCGCCAGCAGCTTGGGGCCCCAGGGGAGCAATCAGCCCCAGCATTTT; CDR3aa: CASSLGPQGSNQPQHF; abundance: once; d_gene: -; v_gene: TRBV5-1; j_gene: TRBJ1-5
CDR3nt: TGTGCCAGCAGTTCCGGACTGAGGGCCAACGTCCTGACTTTC; CDR3aa: CASSSGLRANVLTF; abundance: -; d_gene: -; v_gene: TRBV28; j_gene: TRBJ2-6
CDR3nt: TGCAGCGTTGAAGTCCAGGGGTTCTACGAGCAGTACTTC; CDR3aa: CSVEVQGFYEQYF; abundance: -; d_gene: -; v_gene: TRBV29-1; j_gene: TRBJ2-7
CDR3nt: TGTGCCAGCATCGGATTCGGGATATACAATGAGCAGTTCTTC; CDR3aa: CASIGFGIYNEQFF; abundance: -; d_gene: -; v_gene: TRBV28; j_gene: TRBJ2-1
CDR3nt: TGTGCCACCCCAGGAGGAACAGTTATCTACGAGCAGTACTTC; CDR3aa: CATPGGTVIYEQYF; abundance: -; d_gene: -; v_gene: TRBV7-3; j_gene: TRBJ2-7
CDR3nt: TGTGCCAGCAGTTACTTCAGGACACCTAACACTGAAGCTTTCTTT; CDR3aa: CASSYFRTPNTEAFF; abundance: -; d_gene: -; v_gene: TRBV6-5; j_gene: TRBJ1-1
CDR3nt: TGTGCCAGCAGTCTCCGGACTGACTCCTACAATGAGCAGTTCTTC; CDR3aa: CASSLRTDSYNEQFF; abundance: -; d_gene: -; v_gene: TRBV28; j_gene: TRBJ2-1